This T cell receptor beta chain was sequenced in a study of T cells in placental villitis. Looking at the study overall: The study tested an allograft-versus-infection hypothesis by comparing placental TCR-beta repertoires in villitis of unknown etiology, unaffected controls matched for gestational age, and infectious villitis.

The full study reports these points: Sequencing bulk tissue made it impossible to distinguish helper, regulatory or cytotoxic T cells or to tell maternal from fetal T cells, and the approach excluded gamma-delta receptors. Small amounts of decidua were contained in the paraffin blocks, so some of the captured T cells, especially in controls, may have been decidual rather than villous infiltrates. Higher CMV-specific clone frequencies were found in infectious CMV cases than in villitis of unknown etiology (around 0.011 vs 0.00091), and no difference in CMV-specific clone frequencies was seen between villitis of unknown etiology and controls.

Deletion took 5 bases off V and 6 bases off J, with a span of 10 bases between the germline ends. The germline V gene specifies SGHVS as CDR1 and FQNEAQ as CDR2. From its cysteine to its phenylalanine, the CDR3 spans 12 amino acids. Just the 36-base CDR3 DNA is kept, in frame starting at base 1. Using the immunoSEQ v4 bias-controlled multiplex PCR assay, run blinded to group allocation, TCR-beta CDR3 regions were amplified from genomic DNA. To estimate the quantities of nucleated cells and T cells in each sample, reference gene primers were added alongside the TCR-beta primers. Sequencing of the libraries was performed on an Illumina MiSeq with a 100-cycle paired-end protocol. Per the original workflow: In the immunoSEQ Analyzer software, diversity and richness were calculated, with richness measured by iChao1 and clonality based on Pielou evenness and Shannon diversity on a 0-1 scale where a higher value means less diversity. Using confidence 3 and substitution 2, CDR3 amino acid sequences together with their V/J genes were queried against VDJdb for CMV, EBV and influenza A specificities. The Morisita-Horn index was used to assess how much TCR-beta amino acid clonotypes overlapped between the villitis of unknown etiology, infectious villitis and control repertoires. Entries here come from immuneACCESS through TCRdb and include only in-frame sequences with V and J called. Some clones fail to appear in such tables; in the studies checked, an unresolved V gene covers under half of the shortfall, and the cause of the remainder is unknown. V and J calls and clone size are copied from that table; D and trimming were computed from the DNA. For this sample there are about 3,100 clones; over 75% appear just once. Jointly, the top ten make up 15% to 20% of the sample.

Notes on this clone: Its antigen has not been determined. The record has no base qualities; no much larger clone is one base away. The sample has other DNA sequences that encode this CDR3 too.

Five infectious villitis placentae, four with confirmed cytomegalovirus and one with Toxoplasma gondii, were included and were not matched to other groups. The mothers in the infectious villitis group were younger, carried smaller fetuses, and either delivered preterm or experienced intrauterine demise in two cases. Placentae were collected after delivery and examined grossly and histologically before archival tissue was selected. Five 10-micron scrolls were cut from each FFPE block, and DNA was isolated using the AllPrep DNA/RNA FFPE Tissue kit. DNA concentration and purity were checked by NanoDrop, and RNA quality was assessed on a Bioanalyzer.

The chain was built from TRBV7-8 and TRBJ1-2; the D gene cannot be resolved reliably. Sequenced: placental tissue containing maternal and fetal cells. This receptor was taken from a human patient with infectious villitis; the placental T cells may come from both mother and fetus. The CDR3 region has the sequence CASSPRSDGYTF. The sequenced DNA is TGTGCCAGCAGCCCTCGTTCGGATGGCTACACCTTC.